The clone carrying this TCR beta chain has at least ten counts. These data come from a study of molecular identifiers for immune sequencing clone quantification. Across the study: RNA, taken in replicates from about 21,000 or 97,000 naive CD8 cells, was split five ways, with four sequenced.

V was clipped by 1 base and J by 3 bases, with 10 bases between them. The CDR3 extends over 14 amino acids. The germline gives CDR1 SGHAT, CDR2 FQNNGV. A single record per CDR3 protein comes from TCRdb applying MiXCR to the PCR reads. The sample holds roughly 86,000 distinct CDR3 sequences; around 17% are singletons and the top ten take 0.7% to 0.95%. The sample was naive CD8+ T cells from blood, with Jurkat cell RNA spiked in. Indicated subset: FACS-sorted CD8+CD4-CCR7+CD45RA+ naive T cells. This clonotype was obtained from a human donor in good health. Some libraries in this study had Jurkat cell RNA spiked in. The rearrangement links TRBV11-2 to TRBJ2-7; possibly TRBD1 for D (5 bases). The CDR3 sequence: CASSLGQGHYEQYF. The CDR3 region has the DNA TGTGCCAGCAGCTTAGGGCAGGGCCACTACGAGCAGTACTTC.